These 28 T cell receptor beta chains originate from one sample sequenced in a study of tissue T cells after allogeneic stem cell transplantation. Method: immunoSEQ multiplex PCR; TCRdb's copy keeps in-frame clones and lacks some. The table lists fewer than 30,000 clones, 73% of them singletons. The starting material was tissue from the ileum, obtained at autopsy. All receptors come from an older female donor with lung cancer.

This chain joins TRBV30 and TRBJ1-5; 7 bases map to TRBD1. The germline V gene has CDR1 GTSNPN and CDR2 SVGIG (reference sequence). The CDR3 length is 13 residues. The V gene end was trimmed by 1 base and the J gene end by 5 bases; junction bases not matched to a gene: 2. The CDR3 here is CAWSGTGYQPQHF. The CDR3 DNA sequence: TGTGCCTGGAGTGGGACAGGATATCAGCCCCAGCATTTT. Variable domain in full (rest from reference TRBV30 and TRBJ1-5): SQTIHQWPATLVQPVGSPLSLECTVEGTSNPNLYWYRQAAGRGLQLLFYSVGIGQISSEVPQNLSASRPQDRQFILSSKKLLLSDSGFYLCAWSGTGYQPQHFGDGTRLSIL.

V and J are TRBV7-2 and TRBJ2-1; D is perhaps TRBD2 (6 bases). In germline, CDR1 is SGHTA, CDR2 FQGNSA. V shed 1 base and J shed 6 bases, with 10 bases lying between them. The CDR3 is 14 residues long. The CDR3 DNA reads TGTGCCAGCAGCTTAGTCCTGGGGGGCAATGAGCAGTTCTTC. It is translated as CASSLVLGGNEQFF.

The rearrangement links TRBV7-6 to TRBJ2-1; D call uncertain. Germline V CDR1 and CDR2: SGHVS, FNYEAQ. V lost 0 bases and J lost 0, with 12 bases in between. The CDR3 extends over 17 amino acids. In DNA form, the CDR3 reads TGTGCCAGCAGCTTAGCGCAACTTCCGAGCTCCTACAATGAGCAGTTCTTC. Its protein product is CASSLAQLPSSYNEQFF.

The CDR3 coding sequence is TGTGCCAGCAGCGTAGCTCCAGGAGAGAACACTGAAGCTTTCTTT. Translated, it gives CASSVAPGENTEAFF. This chain uses TRBV9 with TRBJ1-1; the D is unclear. V lost 0 bases, J lost 1 base, and 10 bases lay in between. This CDR3 region has 15 residues. Germline assignment: CDR1 SGDLS and CDR2 YYNGEE.

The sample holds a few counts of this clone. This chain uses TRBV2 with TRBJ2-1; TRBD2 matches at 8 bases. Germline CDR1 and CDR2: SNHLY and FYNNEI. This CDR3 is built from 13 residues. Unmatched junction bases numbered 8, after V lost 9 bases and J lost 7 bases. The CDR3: CARGGVAGNEQFF. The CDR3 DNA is TGTGCCAGGGGAGGGGTAGCGGGAAATGAGCAGTTCTTC.

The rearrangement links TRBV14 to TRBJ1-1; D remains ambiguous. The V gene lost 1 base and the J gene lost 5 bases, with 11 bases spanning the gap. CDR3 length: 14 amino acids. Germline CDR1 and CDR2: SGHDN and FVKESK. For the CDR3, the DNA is TGTGCCAGCAGCCAAGGAGGGCCGAGGACTGAAGCTTTCTTT. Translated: CASSQGGPRTEAFF. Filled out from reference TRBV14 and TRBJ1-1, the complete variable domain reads EAGVTQFPSHSVIEKGQTVTLRCDPISGHDNLYWYRRVMGKEIKFLLHFVKESKQDESGMPNNRFLAERTGGTYSTLKVQPAELEDSGVYFCASSQGGPRTEAFFGQGTRLTVV.

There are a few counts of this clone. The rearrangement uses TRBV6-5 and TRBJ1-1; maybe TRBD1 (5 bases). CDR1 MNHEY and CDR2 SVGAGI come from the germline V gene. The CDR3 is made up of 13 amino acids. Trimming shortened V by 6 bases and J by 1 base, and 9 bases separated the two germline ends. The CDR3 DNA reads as TGTGCCAGCAGGTGGACAAAGAACACTGAAGCTTTCTTT. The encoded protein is CASRWTKNTEAFF.

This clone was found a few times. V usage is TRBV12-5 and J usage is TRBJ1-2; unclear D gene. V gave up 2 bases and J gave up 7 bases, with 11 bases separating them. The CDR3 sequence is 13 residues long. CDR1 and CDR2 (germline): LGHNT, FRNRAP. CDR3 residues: CASGLMGAGGYTF. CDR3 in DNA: TGTGCTAGTGGTTTGATGGGTGCGGGTGGCTACACCTTC.

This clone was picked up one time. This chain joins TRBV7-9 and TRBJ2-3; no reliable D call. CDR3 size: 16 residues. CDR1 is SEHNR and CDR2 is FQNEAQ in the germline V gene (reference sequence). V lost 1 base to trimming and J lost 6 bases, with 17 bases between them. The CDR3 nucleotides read TGTGCCAGCAGCTTAGTGGCGCGCCTGGGTGGGGATACGCAGTATTTT. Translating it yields CASSLVARLGGDTQYF.

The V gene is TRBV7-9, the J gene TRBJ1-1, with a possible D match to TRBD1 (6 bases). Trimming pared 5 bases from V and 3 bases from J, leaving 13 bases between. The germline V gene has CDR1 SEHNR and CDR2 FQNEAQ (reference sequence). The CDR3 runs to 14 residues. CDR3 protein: CASSPPTGHTEAFF. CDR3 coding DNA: TGTGCCAGCAGCCCCCCCACAGGGCACACTGAAGCTTTCTTT.

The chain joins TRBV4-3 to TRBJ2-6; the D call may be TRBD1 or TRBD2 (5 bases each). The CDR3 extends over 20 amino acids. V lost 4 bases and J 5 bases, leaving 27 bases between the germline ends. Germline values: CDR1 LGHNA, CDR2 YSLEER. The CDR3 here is CASSPAGTTVTTVRANVLTF. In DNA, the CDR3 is TGCGCCAGCAGCCCCGCCGGGACGACGGTAACTACGGTGAGGGCCAACGTCCTGACTTTC.

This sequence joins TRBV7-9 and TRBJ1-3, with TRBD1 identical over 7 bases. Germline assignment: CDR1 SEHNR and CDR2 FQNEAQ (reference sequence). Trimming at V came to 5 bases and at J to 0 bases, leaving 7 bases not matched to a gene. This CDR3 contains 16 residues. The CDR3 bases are TGTGCCAGCAGCGGGGGACAGCCGCACTCTGGAAACACCATATATTTT. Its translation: CASSGGQPHSGNTIYF.

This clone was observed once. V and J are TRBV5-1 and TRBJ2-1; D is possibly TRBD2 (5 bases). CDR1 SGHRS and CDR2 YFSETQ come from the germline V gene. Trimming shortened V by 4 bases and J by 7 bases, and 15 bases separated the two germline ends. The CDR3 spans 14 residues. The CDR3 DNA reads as TGCGCCAGCAGCCCCCTGACCACTAGGAATGAGCAGTTCTTC. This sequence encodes CASSPLTTRNEQFF. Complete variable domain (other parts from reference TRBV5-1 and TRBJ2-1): KAGVTQTPRYLIKTRGQQVTLSCSPISGHRSVSWYQQTPGQGLQFLFEYFSETQRNKGNFPGRFSGRQFSNSRSEMNVSTLELGDSALYLCASSPLTTRNEQFFGPGTRLTVL.

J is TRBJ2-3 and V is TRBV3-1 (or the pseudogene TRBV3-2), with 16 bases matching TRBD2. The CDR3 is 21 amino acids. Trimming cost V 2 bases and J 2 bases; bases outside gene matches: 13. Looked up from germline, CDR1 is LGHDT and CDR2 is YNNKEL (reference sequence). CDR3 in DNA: TGTGCCAGCAGCCAATCTGACGTCCCGGGACTAGCGGGGGGGCTCACAGATACGCAGTATTTT. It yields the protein CASSQSDVPGLAGGLTDTQYF.

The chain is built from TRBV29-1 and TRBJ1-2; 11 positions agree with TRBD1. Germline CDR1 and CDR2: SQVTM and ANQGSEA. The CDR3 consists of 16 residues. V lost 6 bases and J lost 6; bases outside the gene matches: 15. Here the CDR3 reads CSVAADRGRGLDGYTF. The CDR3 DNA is TGCAGCGTCGCGGCGGACAGGGGGCGCGGGTTGGATGGCTACACCTTC.

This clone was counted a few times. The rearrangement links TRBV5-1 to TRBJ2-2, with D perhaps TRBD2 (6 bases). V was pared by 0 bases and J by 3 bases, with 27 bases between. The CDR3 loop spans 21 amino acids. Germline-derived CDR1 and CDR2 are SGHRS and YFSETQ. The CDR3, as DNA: TGCGCCAGCAGCTTGGACTATCCCCGGGACTCCCCGACCCTATACACCGGGGAGCTGTTTTTT. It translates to CASSLDYPRDSPTLYTGELFF. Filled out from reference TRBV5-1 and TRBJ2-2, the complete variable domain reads KAGVTQTPRYLIKTRGQQVTLSCSPISGHRSVSWYQQTPGQGLQFLFEYFSETQRNKGNFPGRFSGRQFSNSRSEMNVSTLELGDSALYLCASSLDYPRDSPTLYTGELFFGEGSRLTVL.

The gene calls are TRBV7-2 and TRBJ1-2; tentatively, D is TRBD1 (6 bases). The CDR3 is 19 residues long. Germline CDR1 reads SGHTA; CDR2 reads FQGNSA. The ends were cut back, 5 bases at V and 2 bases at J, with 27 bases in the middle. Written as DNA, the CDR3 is TGTGCCAGCAGCCCTAGCCTTGGGATGAGGTCAGGGGCGAACTATGGCTACACCTTC. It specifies CASSPSLGMRSGANYGYTF.

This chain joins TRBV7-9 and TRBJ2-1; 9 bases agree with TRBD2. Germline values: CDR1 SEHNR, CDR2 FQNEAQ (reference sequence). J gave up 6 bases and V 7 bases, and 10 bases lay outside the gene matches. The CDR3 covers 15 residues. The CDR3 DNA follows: TGTGCCAGCACCGCTTGGACTAGCGAAACCAATGAGCAGTTCTTC. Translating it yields CASTAWTSETNEQFF.

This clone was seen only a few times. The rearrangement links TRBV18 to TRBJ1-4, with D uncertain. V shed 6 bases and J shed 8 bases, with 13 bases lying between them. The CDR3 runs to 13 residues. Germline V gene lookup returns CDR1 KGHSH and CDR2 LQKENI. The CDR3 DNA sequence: TGTGCCAGCTCGTGGGAGTCTGGGGAAAAACTGTTTTTT. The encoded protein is CASSWESGEKLFF.

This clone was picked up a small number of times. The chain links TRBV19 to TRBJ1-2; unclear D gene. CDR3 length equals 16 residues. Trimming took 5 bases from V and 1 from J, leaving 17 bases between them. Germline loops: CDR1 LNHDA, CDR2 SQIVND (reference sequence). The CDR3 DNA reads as TGTGCCAGTAGTCATATTGAGACATGGAATAACTATGGCTACACCTTC. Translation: CASSHIETWNNYGYTF.

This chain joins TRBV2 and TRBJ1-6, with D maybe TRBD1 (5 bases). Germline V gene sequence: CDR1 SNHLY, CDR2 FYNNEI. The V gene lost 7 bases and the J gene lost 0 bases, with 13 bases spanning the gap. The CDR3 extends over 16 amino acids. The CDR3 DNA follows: TGTGCCAGCACCGGGGACTTAAGCTCCTATAATTCACCCCTCCACTTT. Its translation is CASTGDLSSYNSPLHF. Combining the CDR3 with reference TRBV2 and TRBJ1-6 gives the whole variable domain EPEVTQTPSHQVTQMGQEVILRCVPISNHLYFYWYRQILGQKVEFLVSFYNNEISEKSEIFDDQFSVERPDGSNFTLKIRSTKLEDSAMYFCASTGDLSSYNSPLHFGNGTRLTVT.

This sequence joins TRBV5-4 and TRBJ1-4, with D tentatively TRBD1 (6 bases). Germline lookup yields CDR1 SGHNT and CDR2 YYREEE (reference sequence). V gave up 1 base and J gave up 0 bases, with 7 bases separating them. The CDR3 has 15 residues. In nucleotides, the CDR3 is TGTGCCAGCAGCTTGTGGGGGCCAACTAATGAAAAACTGTTTTTT. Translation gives CASSLWGPTNEKLFF.

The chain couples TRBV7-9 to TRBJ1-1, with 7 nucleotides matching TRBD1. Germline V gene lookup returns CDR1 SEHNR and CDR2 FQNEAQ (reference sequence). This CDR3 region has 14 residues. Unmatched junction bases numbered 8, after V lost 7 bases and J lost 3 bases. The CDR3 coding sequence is TGTGCCAGCATCCCGACAGGGCTTTACACTGAAGCTTTCTTT. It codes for CASIPTGLYTEAFF.

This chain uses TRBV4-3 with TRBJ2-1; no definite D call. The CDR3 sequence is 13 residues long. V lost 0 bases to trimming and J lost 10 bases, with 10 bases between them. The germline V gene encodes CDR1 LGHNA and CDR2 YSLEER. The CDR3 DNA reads TGCGCCAGCAGCCAAGATCTTTTAATAGAGCAGTTCTTC. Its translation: CASSQDLLIEQFF.

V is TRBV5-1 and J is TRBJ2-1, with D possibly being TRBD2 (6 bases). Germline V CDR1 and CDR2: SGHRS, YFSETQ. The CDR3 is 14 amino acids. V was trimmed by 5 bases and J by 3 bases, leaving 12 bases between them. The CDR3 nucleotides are TGCGCCAGCAGTAACGGCGGGGACTACAATGAGCAGTTCTTC. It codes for CASSNGGDYNEQFF.

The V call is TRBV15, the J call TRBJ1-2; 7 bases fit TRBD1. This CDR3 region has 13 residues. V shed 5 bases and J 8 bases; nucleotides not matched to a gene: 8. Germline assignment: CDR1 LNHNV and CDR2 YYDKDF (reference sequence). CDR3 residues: CATSARTGRGYTF. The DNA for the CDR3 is TGTGCCACCAGCGCCCGGACAGGACGGGGCTACACCTTC.

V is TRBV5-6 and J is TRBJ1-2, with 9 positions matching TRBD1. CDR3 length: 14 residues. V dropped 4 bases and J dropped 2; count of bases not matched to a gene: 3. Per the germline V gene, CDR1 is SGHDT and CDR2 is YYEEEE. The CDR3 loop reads CASSTGGKNYGYTF. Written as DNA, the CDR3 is TGTGCCAGCAGCACAGGGGGCAAAAACTATGGCTACACCTTC.

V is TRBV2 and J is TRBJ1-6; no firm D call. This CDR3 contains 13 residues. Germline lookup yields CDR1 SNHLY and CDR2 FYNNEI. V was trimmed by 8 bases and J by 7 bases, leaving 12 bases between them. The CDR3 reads CASRPGINSPLHF. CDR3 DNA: TGTGCCAGCCGCCCGGGAATAAATTCACCCCTCCACTTT.